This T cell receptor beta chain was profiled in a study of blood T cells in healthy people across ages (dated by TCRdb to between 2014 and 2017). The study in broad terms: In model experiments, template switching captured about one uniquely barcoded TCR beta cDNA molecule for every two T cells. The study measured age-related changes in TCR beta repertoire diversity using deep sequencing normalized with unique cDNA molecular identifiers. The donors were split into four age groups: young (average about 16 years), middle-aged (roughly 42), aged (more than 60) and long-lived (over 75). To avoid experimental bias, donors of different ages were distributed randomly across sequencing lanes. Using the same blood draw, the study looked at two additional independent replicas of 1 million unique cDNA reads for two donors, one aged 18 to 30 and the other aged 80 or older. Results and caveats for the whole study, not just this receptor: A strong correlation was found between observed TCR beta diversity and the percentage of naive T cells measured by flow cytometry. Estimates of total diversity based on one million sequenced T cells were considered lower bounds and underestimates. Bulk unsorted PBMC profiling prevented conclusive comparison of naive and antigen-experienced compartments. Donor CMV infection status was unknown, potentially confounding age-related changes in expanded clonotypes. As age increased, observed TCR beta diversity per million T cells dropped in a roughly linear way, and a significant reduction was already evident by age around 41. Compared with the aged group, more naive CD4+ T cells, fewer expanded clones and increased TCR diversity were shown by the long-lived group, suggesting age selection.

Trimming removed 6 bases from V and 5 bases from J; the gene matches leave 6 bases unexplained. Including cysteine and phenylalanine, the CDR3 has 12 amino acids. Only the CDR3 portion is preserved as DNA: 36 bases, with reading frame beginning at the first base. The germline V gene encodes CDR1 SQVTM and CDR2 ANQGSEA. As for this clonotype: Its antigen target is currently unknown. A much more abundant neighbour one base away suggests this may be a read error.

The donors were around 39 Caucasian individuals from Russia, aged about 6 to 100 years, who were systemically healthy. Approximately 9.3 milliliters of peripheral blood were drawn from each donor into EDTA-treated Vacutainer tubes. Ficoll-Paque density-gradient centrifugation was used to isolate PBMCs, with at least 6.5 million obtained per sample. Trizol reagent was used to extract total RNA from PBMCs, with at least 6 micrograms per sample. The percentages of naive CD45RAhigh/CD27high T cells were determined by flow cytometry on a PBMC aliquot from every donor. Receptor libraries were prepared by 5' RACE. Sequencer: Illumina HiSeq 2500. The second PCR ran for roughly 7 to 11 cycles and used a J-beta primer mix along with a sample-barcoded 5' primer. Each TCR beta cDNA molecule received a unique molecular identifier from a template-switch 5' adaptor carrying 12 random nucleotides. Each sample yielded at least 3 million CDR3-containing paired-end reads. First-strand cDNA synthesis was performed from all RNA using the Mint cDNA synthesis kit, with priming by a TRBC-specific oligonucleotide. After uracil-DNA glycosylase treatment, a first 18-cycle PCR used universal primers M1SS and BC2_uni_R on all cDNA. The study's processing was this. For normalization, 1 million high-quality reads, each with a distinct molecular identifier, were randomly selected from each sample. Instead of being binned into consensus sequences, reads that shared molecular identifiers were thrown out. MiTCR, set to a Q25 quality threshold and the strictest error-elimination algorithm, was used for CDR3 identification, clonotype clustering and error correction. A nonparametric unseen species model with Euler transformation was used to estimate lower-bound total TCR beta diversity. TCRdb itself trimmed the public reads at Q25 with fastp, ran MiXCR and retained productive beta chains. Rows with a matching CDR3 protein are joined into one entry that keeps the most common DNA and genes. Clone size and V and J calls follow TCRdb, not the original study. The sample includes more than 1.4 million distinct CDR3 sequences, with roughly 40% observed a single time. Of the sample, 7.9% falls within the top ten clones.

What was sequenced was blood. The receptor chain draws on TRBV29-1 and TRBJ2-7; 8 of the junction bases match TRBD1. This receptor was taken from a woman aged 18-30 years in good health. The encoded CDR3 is CSVTGGGNEQYF. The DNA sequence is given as TGCAGCGTCACAGGGGGAGGTAACGAGCAGTACTTC.